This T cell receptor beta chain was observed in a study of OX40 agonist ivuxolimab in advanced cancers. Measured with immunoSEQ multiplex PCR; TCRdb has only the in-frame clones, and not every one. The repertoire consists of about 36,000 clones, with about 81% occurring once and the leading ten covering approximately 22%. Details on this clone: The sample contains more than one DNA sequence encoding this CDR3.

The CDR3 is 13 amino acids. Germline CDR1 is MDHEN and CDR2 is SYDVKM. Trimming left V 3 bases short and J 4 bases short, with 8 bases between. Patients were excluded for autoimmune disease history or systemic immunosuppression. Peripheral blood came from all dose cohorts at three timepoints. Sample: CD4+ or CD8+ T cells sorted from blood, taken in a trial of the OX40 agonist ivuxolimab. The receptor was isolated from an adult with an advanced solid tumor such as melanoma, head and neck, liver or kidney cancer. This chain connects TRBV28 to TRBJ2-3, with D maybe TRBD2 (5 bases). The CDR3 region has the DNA TGTGCCAGCAGTTTTTGGGGAGCAGATACGCAGTATTTT. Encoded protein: CASSFWGADTQYF.